This entry features one T cell receptor beta chain sequence. Its antigen is not identified. Germline-derived CDR1 and CDR2 are KGHSH and LQKENI. The CDR3 has 13 amino acids. With 6 bases removed from V and 8 bases from J, the gap between germline ends came to 14 bases. 60 Vbeta and 13 Jbeta primers were used in PCR. Assay used: immunoSEQ multiplex PCR; TCRdb lists only in-frame clones, some missing. Found here are around 150,000 clones, around 75% of them singletons; the top ten hold roughly 12%. This entry comes from a study of cytomegalovirus exposure and HLA in healthy donors. Whole-study findings and limits: TCR association rates varied by HLA locus in a later analysis, with DRB1 highest and HLA-C lowest. A later analysis linked a missense variant in DCLRE1C to the trimming of TCR beta V and J genes. In vitro data verified a few CMV-associated chains as specific for CMV antigens.

The TCR comes from a man in his late teens or twenties in good health and CMV-seropositive. Sequencing was done on a sample of PBMCs. V and J are TRBV18 and TRBJ1-5; D remains ambiguous. CDR3 amino acids: CASSSKREEPQHF. As DNA, the CDR3 is TGTGCCAGCTCGTCGAAGAGGGAGGAGCCCCAGCATTTT.